This T cell receptor beta chain was profiled in a study of blood T cell repertoires in COVID-19. Clones were sequenced by immunoSEQ multiplex PCR, and TCRdb holds only the in-frame ones, with some missing. The table has 180,000 or so clones, 60% to 85% seen once. Germline loops: CDR1 SGDLS, CDR2 YYNGEE. This CDR3 is built from 16 residues. V shed 3 bases and J 2 bases; nucleotides not matched to a gene: 10. Sequencing was done on a sample of peripheral blood. This receptor was taken from a woman aged 50 to 60 with active or convalescent COVID-19. This chain uses TRBV9 with TRBJ1-1; 7 bases map to TRBD1. The CDR3 region has the DNA TGTGCCAGCAGCGGCCGAACAGGGGTGGGTAACACTGAAGCTTTCTTT. It translates to CASSGRTGVGNTEAFF.